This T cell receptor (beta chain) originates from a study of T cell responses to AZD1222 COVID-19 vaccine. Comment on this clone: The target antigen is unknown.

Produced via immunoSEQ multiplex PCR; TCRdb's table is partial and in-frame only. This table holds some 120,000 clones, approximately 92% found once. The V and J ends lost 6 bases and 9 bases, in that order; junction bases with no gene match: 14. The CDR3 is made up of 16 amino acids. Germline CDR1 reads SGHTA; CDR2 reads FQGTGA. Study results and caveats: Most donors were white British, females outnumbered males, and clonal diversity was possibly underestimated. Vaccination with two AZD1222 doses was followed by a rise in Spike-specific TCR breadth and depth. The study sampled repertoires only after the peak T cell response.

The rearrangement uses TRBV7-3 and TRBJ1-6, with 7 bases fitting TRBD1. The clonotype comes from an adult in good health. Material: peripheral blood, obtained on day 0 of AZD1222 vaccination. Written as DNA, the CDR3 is TGTGCCAGCAGTCGGACAGGCCCTGCCGATATTTCACCCCTCCACTTT. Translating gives CASSRTGPADISPLHF.